A selection of T cell receptor beta chains follows, all from one sample in a study of blood T cell repertoires in COVID-19. This table comes from immunoSEQ multiplex PCR, and its TCRdb copy is limited to in-frame clones, with some not included. Among more than 85,000 clones listed, around 92% were seen once. The sequenced material came from peripheral blood. These receptors all stem from a young man with acute or convalescent COVID-19. Both conserved end residues are trimmed from each CDR3.

TRBJ1-1 TRBV11-2 ASSLGGTGGRAEAF
TRBJ2-3 TRBV18 ASSPSVGQGGPTDTQY
TRBJ2-4 TRBV19 ASSIVGLAGGGAKNIQY
TRBJ2-3 TRBV7-8 ASSLLGLANTDTQY
TRBJ2-1 TRBV2 ASRGASGQGNNEQF
TRBJ2-1 TRBV5-4 ASSLGAGTLDEQF
TRBJ1-2 TRBV27 ASSLFAGRDYGYT
TRBJ1-2 TRBV2 ASSAQTGKYRGYT
TRBJ1-2 TRBV9 ASSVTAQNLGYT
TRBJ2-1 TRBV18 ASSPRPGDEQF
TRBJ2-5 TRBV10-2 ASSTLETQY
TRBJ2-5 TRBV2 ASRPDSGAETQY
TRBJ1-2 TRBV30 AWSKISGTYGYT
TRBJ2-4 TRBV5-6 ASSLGAGLDIQY
TRBJ2-7 TRBV11-2 ASSQGYGKDIYEQY
TRBJ1-2 TRBV4-2 ASSPRPGTGYYGYT
TRBJ2-1 TRBV3-1/TRBV3-2 ASSQDPGTGGYGEQF
TRBJ1-5 TRBV6-5 ASSPDRNQPQH
TRBJ1-1 TRBV5-6 ASSSYRGNTEAF
TRBJ1-1 TRBV2 ASSLAGANTEAF
TRBJ2-7 TRBV5-6 ASSFRGREQY
TRBJ2-5 TRBV14 ASSQDFGVTETQY
TRBJ1-4 TRBV11-2 ASSRSPGGNEKLF
TRBJ1-4 TRBV12-3/TRBV12-4 ASSATGSEKLF
TRBJ2-1 TRBV6-5 ASSSGTVSYNEQF
TRBJ1-1 TRBV7-8 ASSLWVGAGGNTEAF
TRBJ1-2 TRBV3-1/TRBV3-2 ASSWTVWDLNYGYT
TRBJ1-1 TRBV4-1 ASSQAPLSNTEAF
TRBJ1-2 TRBV7-8 ASSLGPNGTGANYGYT
TRBJ2-1 TRBV6-4 ASSDGNRHNEQF
TRBJ2-5 TRBV13 ASSLYSSGGEETQY
TRBJ2-2 TRBV27 ASSSGLAGEEELF
TRBJ2-4 TRBV7-6 ASSPPRGTAKAKNIQY
TRBJ1-5 TRBV28 ASSSGTGRNQPQH
TRBJ1-1 TRBV5-1 ASIGRLGAGAF
TRBJ2-4 TRBV18 ASSPPERRAAQY
TRBJ1-6 TRBV7-8 ASSRTGTHYNSPLH
TRBJ2-3 TRBV14 ASSQEWEYREGADTQY
TRBJ2-2 TRBV25-1 ASRLAGELF
TRBJ1-2 TRBV18 ASSEDRGVYGYT